One and the same sample provided the 23 T cell receptor beta chains below, sequenced in a study of T-cell reconstitution after alpha-beta-depleted transplantation in children. The library targeted TCRbeta and was prepared with unique molecular identifiers. Each CDR3 protein gets one entry after TCRdb re-called the PCR reads with MiXCR. The sample lists roughly 300,000 distinct CDR3 sequences, nearly 10% occurring once. The sample consisted of PBMCs from the stem cell graft donor, taken from the stem cell graft. These TCRs come from a human donor who donated a stem cell graft to a child with SCID.

This clonotype turned up a few times. The V and J genes are TRBV10-3 and TRBJ2-1, with 9 bases lining up with TRBD1. There are 16 residues in the CDR3. Germline V CDR1 and CDR2: ENHRY, SYGVKD. After removal of 3 bases from V and 6 bases from J, the junction contained 9 bases not matched to a gene. CDR3 nucleotide sequence: TGTGCCATCAGTGATCCCGGGACAGGGCCAAGCAATGAGCAGTTCTTC. It codes for CAISDPGTGPSNEQFF.

In this sample, this clonotype turned up a few times. The CDR3 DNA reads TGTGCCAGCAGCTCTAGACCGGGAGGGGGAGGCAATCAGCCCCAGCATTTT. Translated, it gives CASSSRPGGGGNQPQHF. The chain joins TRBV7-6 to TRBJ1-5; D might be TRBD1 (6 bases). Germline V gene lookup returns CDR1 SGHVS and CDR2 FNYEAQ. The V end was cut by 4 bases, the J end by 2 bases, with 18 bases between. The CDR3 sequence is 17 residues long. Looking up the rest from reference TRBV7-6 and TRBJ1-5 gives the full variable domain: GAGVSQSPRYKVTKRGQDVALRCDPISGHVSLYWYRQALGQGPEFLTYFNYEAQQDKSGLPNDRFSAERPEGSISTLTIQRTEQRDSAMYRCASSSRPGGGGNQPQHFGDGTRLSIL.

This chain uses TRBV6-2 or TRBV6-3 with TRBJ1-1; TRBD1 aligns across 7 bases. The V segment lost 6 bases and the J segment 0 bases; nucleotides outside the gene matches: 7. In germline, CDR1 is MNHEY, CDR2 SVGEGT. The CDR3 has 15 amino acids. The DNA of the CDR3 is TGTGCCAGCAGAAGGGGGCGCTTCGTGAACACTGAAGCTTTCTTT. Encoded protein: CASRRGRFVNTEAFF.

V gene TRBV7-3 combines with J gene TRBJ2-7, with TRBD2 matching 7 bases. V gave up 1 base and J gave up 3 bases; unmatched junction bases: 6. The CDR3 consists of 15 residues. In germline, CDR1 is SGHTA, CDR2 FQGTGA. As DNA, the CDR3 is TGTGCCAGCAGCTTAATGGGAGGGGCTAACTACGAGCAGTACTTC. Translation gives CASSLMGGANYEQYF. The full variable domain, its missing parts supplied by reference TRBV7-3 and TRBJ2-7, is GAGVSQTPSNKVTEKGKYVELRCDPISGHTALYWYRQSLGQGPEFLIYFQGTGAADDSGLPNDRFFAVRPEGSVSTLKIQRTERGDSAVYLCASSLMGGANYEQYFGPGTRLTVT.

This clonotype came up a few times. The chain joins TRBV12-3 or TRBV12-4 to TRBJ2-7; perhaps D is TRBD1 or TRBD2 (7 bases each). V was cut by 7 bases and J by 6 bases, with 16 bases left in between. This CDR3 contains 13 residues. As DNA, the CDR3 is TGTGCCAGCACCCAGGGGGGGCCCCTCGAGCAGTACTTC. This encodes CASTQGGPLEQYF.

The table lists this clonotype with many counts. The V and J genes are TRBV25-1 and TRBJ2-7, with D hard to call. CDR3 length: 12 residues. Germline values: CDR1 MGHDK, CDR2 SYGVNS. V dropped 2 bases and J dropped 1 base, with 3 bases sitting between them. CDR3 sequence reads: CASSEGSYEQYF. As DNA, the CDR3 is TGTGCCAGCAGTGAAGGATCCTACGAGCAGTACTTC.

The chain carries TRBV7-9 and TRBJ2-5; weak D call: TRBD2 (6 bases). This CDR3 has 15 residues. Per germline, CDR1 SEHNR and CDR2 FQNEAQ (reference sequence). The V and J ends lost 7 bases and 3 bases respectively, with 18 bases between them. The DNA of the CDR3 is TGTGCCAGCACCTCCCCGGGACTTCCCGAAGAGACCCAGTACTTC. Protein sequence: CASTSPGLPEETQYF.

To note about this clonotype: In this CDR3 the conserved last residue, phenylalanine or tryptophan, is missing, so a read error is likely. V gene TRBV12-3 or TRBV12-4 combines with J gene TRBJ2-1; no firm D call. CDR3 length: 13 amino acids. V was shortened by 6 bases and J by 9 bases, with 15 bases between the two germline ends. The CDR3 is CASRPETIGEQFL. For the CDR3, the DNA is TGTGCCAGCAGACCGGAAACGATTGGTGAGCAGTTCTTA.

V is TRBV5-6 and J is TRBJ2-3, with 9 bases that match TRBD1. J was trimmed by 2 bases and V by 3 bases; bases with no gene match: 7. Germline V gene lookup returns CDR1 SGHDT and CDR2 YYEEEE. The CDR3 extends over 16 amino acids. In DNA form, the CDR3 reads TGTGCCAGCAGCTCCACAGGACAGGGGATCACAGATACGCAGTATTTT. Amino acid sequence: CASSSTGQGITDTQYF.

The rearrangement links TRBV11-2 to TRBJ2-1; maybe TRBD1 (5 bases). CDR3 size: 16 residues. The ends were cut back, 0 bases at V and 6 bases at J, with 15 bases in the middle. Germline values: CDR1 SGHAT, CDR2 FQNNGV. CDR3 nucleotide sequence: TGTGCCAGCAGCTTAGATCTGGCAGGGTGGGGCAATGAGCAGTTCTTC. This translates into CASSLDLAGWGNEQFF.

The sample holds many counts of this clonotype. The rearrangement joins TRBV18 to TRBJ2-5; unclear D gene. With 1 base removed from V and 5 bases from J, the gap between germline ends came to 5 bases. The CDR3 is 12 residues long. Germline V lookup: CDR1 KGHSH, CDR2 LQKENI. The CDR3 sequence is CASSPLGETQYF. The CDR3 DNA is TGTGCCAGCTCACCACTAGGGGAGACCCAGTACTTC.

The sample holds a few counts of this clonotype. The CDR3, as DNA: TGTGCCAGCAGGGATAGGACAGGGGTGAGCTCCTACAATGAGCAGTTCTTC. Its translation: CASRDRTGVSSYNEQFF. The rearrangement links TRBV6-1 to TRBJ2-1; 9 bases are shared with TRBD1. The CDR3 has 17 amino acids. Per germline, CDR1 MNHNS and CDR2 SASEGT. The junction had 9 bases not matched to a gene; V was cut back by 6 bases and J by 0 bases.

The count of this clonotype is one. This may stem from a read error, because a much larger clone lies one nucleotide away. CDR3 DNA: TGCAGCGTAGAGACAGTGGAGTTCAATCAGCCCCAGCATTTT. This sequence encodes CSVETVEFNQPQHF. The chain joins TRBV29-1 to TRBJ1-5; maybe TRBD1 (5 bases). This CDR3 is built from 14 residues. V lost 6 bases to trimming and J lost 3 bases, with 15 bases between them. Per germline, CDR1 SQVTM and CDR2 ANQGSEA.

There are many counts of this clonotype. At one of its ends the junction is not consistent with the germline gene, which may arise from a read error. V gene TRBV7-7 combines with J gene TRBJ2-1; 10 bases are shared with TRBD2. The germline V gene has CDR1 SSHAT and CDR2 FNYEAQ (reference sequence). The CDR3 runs to 16 residues. CDR3 amino acids: CASSKDPGLAYNEQFF. In DNA, the CDR3 is TGTGCTAGCAGCAAAGACCCGGGACTAGCGTACAATGAGCAGTTCTTC. Supplemented by reference TRBV7-7 and TRBJ2-1, the full variable domain reads GAGVSQSPRYKVTKRGQDVTLRCDPISSHATLYWYQQALGQGPEFLTYFNYEAQPDKSGLPSDRFSAERPEGSISTLTIQRTEQRDSAMYRCASSKDPGLAYNEQFFGPGTRLTVL.

V and J are TRBV3-1 and TRBJ2-3; possibly TRBD1 for D (5 bases). V dropped 11 bases and J dropped 3 bases, with 21 bases sitting between them. This CDR3 is built from 15 residues. Looked up from germline, CDR1 is LGHDT and CDR2 is YNNKEL (reference sequence). The CDR3 spells CACTQVGPGTDTQYF. The CDR3 region has the DNA TGTGCCTGCACCCAAGTGGGCCCAGGGACAGATACGCAGTATTTT.

This clonotype was observed a few times. This rearrangement joins TRBV12-1 to TRBJ2-3; TRBD2, the D gene given by the table, was not confirmed from the DNA. TRBV12-1 has pseudogene status. The CDR3 extends over 16 amino acids. CDR3 bases: TGTGCCAGCAGCAACCCCAAGCGGGGGGCTCGAGATACGCAGTATTTT. Protein sequence: CASSNPKRGARDTQYF.

This clonotype has only one observation. At one end, the junction sequence differs from germline, possibly due to a read error. The V and J genes are TRBV12-3 or TRBV12-4 and TRBJ2-7; D gene unclear. The CDR3 totals 14 residues. DNA of the CDR3: TGTGCCAGCAGTTTTGGTGGGGTGACTTACGAGCGGTACTTC. The encoded protein is CASSFGGVTYERYF.

The chain uses TRBV4-2 and TRBJ2-7; D possibly uses TRBD1 or TRBD2 (5 bases each). V was pared by 1 base and J by 0 bases, with 7 bases between. The CDR3 length is 14 residues. Germline CDR1 is LGHNA and CDR2 is YNFKEQ. The CDR3 coding sequence is TGTGCCAGCAGCCAAGGGGGACGCTCCTACGAGCAGTACTTC. It is translated as CASSQGGRSYEQYF.

This chain connects TRBV18 to TRBJ1-4, with D possibly being TRBD1 (6 bases). Trimming pared 3 bases from V and 7 bases from J, leaving 18 bases between. The germline V gene encodes CDR1 KGHSH and CDR2 LQKENI. There are 16 residues in the CDR3. In DNA form, the CDR3 reads TGTGCCAGCTCACCGTCTGGGGCCAGGGGTGGTGAAAAACTGTTTTTT. Amino acid sequence: CASSPSGARGGEKLFF.

This clonotype has more than one count but fewer than ten. The chain joins TRBV7-7 to TRBJ2-1, with D perhaps matching TRBD2 (5 bases). CDR3 size: 13 residues. Germline CDR1 SSHAT, CDR2 FNYEAQ (reference sequence). V was pared by 4 bases and J by 9 bases, with 13 bases between. CDR3 loop: CASSSRGSGEQFF. Here the CDR3 DNA reads TGTGCCAGCAGCTCCCGTGGAAGCGGTGAGCAGTTCTTC. Combining the CDR3 with reference TRBV7-7 and TRBJ2-1 gives the whole variable domain GAGVSQSPRYKVTKRGQDVTLRCDPISSHATLYWYQQALGQGPEFLTYFNYEAQPDKSGLPSDRFSAERPEGSISTLTIQRTEQRDSAMYRCASSSRGSGEQFFGPGTRLTVL.

This clonotype was seen more than once but under ten times. The genes are TRBV2 and TRBJ2-6; D is undetermined. The CDR3 consists of 14 residues. Germline assignment: CDR1 SNHLY and CDR2 FYNNEI. With 3 bases removed from V and 1 base from J, the gap between germline ends came to 4 bases. In DNA, the CDR3 is TGTGCCAGCAGTGATATTTCTGGGGCCAACGTCCTGACTTTC. Protein product: CASSDISGANVLTF. Based on the CDR3 plus reference TRBV2 and TRBJ2-6, the full variable domain is EPEVTQTPSHQVTQMGQEVILRCVPISNHLYFYWYRQILGQKVEFLVSFYNNEISEKSEIFDDQFSVERPDGSNFTLKIRSTKLEDSAMYFCASSDISGANVLTFGAGSRLTVL.

This clonotype was picked up one time. This chain links TRBV12-3 or TRBV12-4 with TRBJ1-4; D perhaps matches TRBD1 (5 bases). Between the trimmed V and J ends, which lost 6 bases and 8 bases, there was a span of 16 bases. The CDR3 consists of 14 residues. In nucleotides, the CDR3 is TGTGCCAGCAGACCCCGGGACTGGAGGGAAAAACTGTTTTTT. This codes for CASRPRDWREKLFF.

This clonotype was found a few times. The chain employs TRBV7-9 and TRBJ2-2, with D uncertain. The V end was cut by 4 bases, the J end by 6 bases, with 12 bases between. CDR1 and CDR2 from the germline V gene are SEHNR and FQNEAQ (reference sequence). This CDR3 spans 14 amino acids. The chain's CDR3 is CASSSPSVAGELFF. The CDR3 coding sequence is TGTGCCAGCAGCTCCCCTTCTGTCGCCGGGGAGCTGTTTTTT.